The clone carrying this T cell receptor (beta chain) showed up just once. Clones were read by immunoSEQ multiplex PCR, and TCRdb kept only the in-frame ones, dropping some. The data show tens of thousands of clones, with 70% to 90% seen just once and just under 2% held by the top ten. This sample was taken from a study of OX40 agonist ivuxolimab in advanced cancers. Germline trimming cut 6 bases from V and 3 bases from J; bases unmatched to any gene: 5. The CDR3 contains 13 residues. Germline V gives CDR1 SGHTA, CDR2 FQGNSA. The receptor comes from an adult with an advanced solid tumor such as melanoma, head and neck, liver or kidney cancer. The J gene is TRBJ2-7, the V gene TRBV7-2; TRBD1 matches at 7 bases. The source material was CD4+ or CD8+ T cells sorted from blood, sampled in a trial of the OX40 agonist ivuxolimab. The CDR3, as DNA: TGTGCCAGCAGTACGGGACAGAACTACGAGCAGTACTTC. Protein sequence: CASSTGQNYEQYF.